This TCR beta chain was captured in a study of control samples from healthy donors and cancer patients. V was clipped by 2 bases and J by 2 bases, with 8 bases between them. The CDR3 is 14 residues long. Germline-derived CDR1 and CDR2 are SGHRS and YFSETQ. This table comes from immunoSEQ multiplex PCR, and its TCRdb copy is limited to in-frame clones, with some not included. Here the sample spans roughly 120,000 clones, approximately 94% being singletons. The chain has TRBV5-1 and TRBJ1-3, with D perhaps TRBD1 (5 bases). Sequencing input: PBMCs. This receptor was obtained from a man aged 45-65 years with head and neck cancer. The DNA of the CDR3 is TGCGCCAGCAGCTTCCAGGGTGCTGGAAACACCATATATTTT. Translating it yields CASSFQGAGNTIYF. The full variable domain, its missing parts supplied by reference TRBV5-1 and TRBJ1-3, is KAGVTQTPRYLIKTRGQQVTLSCSPISGHRSVSWYQQTPGQGLQFLFEYFSETQRNKGNFPGRFSGRQFSNSRSEMNVSTLELGDSALYLCASSFQGAGNTIYFGEGSWLTVV.